A single sample is the source of the 17 T cell receptor beta chains below, sequenced in a study of shared clonotypes between healthy human individuals. As defined, naive CD8 cells were CD45RO-negative and positively selected for CCR7, with terminally differentiated effector memory CD45RA+ cells excluded. Sequencing used immunoSEQ multiplex PCR; TCRdb keeps in-frame clones, though not all of them. In the table there are a few million clones, around 93% of which are singletons. Sample: naive CD8+ T cells from PBMCs. The receptor set was obtained from a young man in good health. Some clones in this sample may be carry-over from other donors' samples.

The chain uses TRBV7-9 and TRBJ2-1; D is perhaps TRBD1 or TRBD2 (5 bases each). The CDR3 has 14 residues. Per the germline V gene, CDR1 is SEHNR and CDR2 is FQNEAQ (reference sequence). Trimming shortened V by 5 bases and J by 8 bases, and 16 bases separated the two germline ends. This CDR3 reads CASSPRKLGDEQFF. CDR3 coding DNA: TGTGCCAGCAGCCCTCGAAAATTGGGGGATGAGCAGTTCTTC.

The chain employs TRBV28 and TRBJ2-7; either TRBD1 or TRBD2 may supply D (5 bases each). The CDR3 runs 16 residues. V was trimmed by 2 bases and J by 2 bases, leaving 16 bases between them. The germline CDR1 and CDR2 sequences are MDHEN and SYDVKM. The CDR3 DNA reads as TGTGCCAGCAGTTTAAGCTTGGGGGTCCCTACCTACGAGCAGTACTTC. It is translated as CASSLSLGVPTYEQYF.

The rearrangement links TRBV10-3 to TRBJ2-6, with a tentative D call TRBD1 (5 bases). Germline V lookup: CDR1 ENHRY, CDR2 SYGVKD. The V gene lost 6 bases and the J gene lost 1 base, with 19 bases spanning the gap. CDR3 length equals 18 residues. CDR3 sequence: CAIRARAGNSSGANVLTF. In nucleotides, the CDR3 is TGTGCCATCAGGGCCCGGGCAGGGAATTCGTCTGGGGCCAACGTCCTGACTTTC.

This CDR3 reads CASSDSRDSYNEQFF. DNA of the CDR3: TGTGCCAGCAGTGACTCGAGGGACTCTTACAATGAGCAGTTCTTC. The V gene is TRBV6-4, the J gene TRBJ2-1; possible D gene TRBD2, 6 bases. The V gene's germline CDR1 is MRHNA and CDR2 SNTAGT. Trimming stripped 0 bases from V and 4 bases from J, with 10 bases between. There are 15 residues in the CDR3.

For the CDR3, the DNA is TGTGCCACCTGTTGGCTAGCGGGAGCCTCAGATACGCAGTATTTT. It encodes CATCWLAGASDTQYF. The V and J genes are TRBV6-6 and TRBJ2-3, with TRBD2 matching 10 bases. The CDR3 is made up of 15 amino acids. The germline gives CDR1 MNHNY, CDR2 SVGAGI (reference sequence). V lost 10 bases, J lost 4 bases, and 11 bases stayed unmatched.

CDR3 DNA: TGTGCCAGCAGCTTAGGATTAGCGGGAGTGTCCTACAATGAGCAGTTCTTC. It codes for CASSLGLAGVSYNEQFF. The chain joins TRBV11-2 to TRBJ2-1, with TRBD2 matching over 9 bases. V gave up 1 base and J gave up 1 base; unmatched junction bases: 5. Germline loops: CDR1 SGHAT, CDR2 FQNNGV. CDR3 length: 17 amino acids.

The J gene is TRBJ2-7, the V gene TRBV5-1; D remains ambiguous. CDR3 size: 11 residues. From germline, CDR1 is SGHRS and CDR2 YFSETQ. Trimming pared 1 base from V and 5 bases from J, leaving 4 bases between. This CDR3 is CASSLSDEQYF. The CDR3 nucleotides are TGCGCCAGCAGCTTGTCAGACGAGCAGTACTTC.

The chain recombines TRBV7-9 with TRBJ2-7, with 9 positions matching TRBD1. Trimming at V came to 11 bases and at J to 5 bases, leaving 13 bases not matched to a gene. Germline CDR1 SEHNR, CDR2 FQNEAQ (reference sequence). The CDR3 is made up of 14 amino acids. CDR3 amino acids: CACSTGGPLHEQYF. CDR3 DNA: TGTGCCTGCTCGACAGGGGGGCCTCTTCACGAGCAGTACTTC.

This chain connects TRBV28 to TRBJ2-7; TRBD1 matches at 9 bases. Trimming at V came to 1 base and at J to 9 bases, leaving 10 bases not matched to a gene. Germline values: CDR1 MDHEN, CDR2 SYDVKM. This CDR3 is built from 15 residues. The CDR3 bases are TGTGCCAGCAGTTTATCAGGGACAGGGATTCTAGGGCAGTACTTC. It specifies CASSLSGTGILGQYF.

V is TRBV29-1 and J is TRBJ1-2; tentatively, D is TRBD1 (5 bases). Germline lookup yields CDR1 SQVTM and CDR2 ANQGSEA. The V gene lost 4 bases and the J gene lost 8 bases, with 17 bases spanning the gap. The CDR3 runs to 13 residues. CDR3 protein: CSVGGDLTTGYTF. The CDR3 region has the DNA TGCAGCGTTGGAGGGGACCTCACTACGGGCTACACCTTC.

As concerns this clone: This same CDR3 is encoded by further DNA sequences in the sample. Here the CDR3 reads CASSQGSGTGNTIYF. CDR3 coding DNA: TGCGCCAGCAGCCAGGGGTCAGGTACTGGAAACACCATATATTTT. The chain combines TRBV4-3 with TRBJ1-3; D is unclear. This CDR3 comprises 15 residues. The germline V and J ends were trimmed by 3 bases and 2 bases, with 11 bases remaining between them. Germline V gives CDR1 LGHNA, CDR2 YSLEER.

The CDR3 loop reads CASSQTSGAKNIQYF. CDR3 DNA: TGTGCCAGCAGCCAGACTAGCGGAGCCAAAAACATTCAGTACTTC. The rearrangement joins TRBV5-6 to TRBJ2-4; 9 nucleotides align to TRBD2. Looked up from germline, CDR1 is SGHDT and CDR2 is YYEEEE. V was clipped by 4 bases and J by 0 bases; unmatched bases: 2. This CDR3 is built from 15 residues.

This clone has a single count. J is TRBJ2-7 and V is TRBV5-6; TRBD1 aligns across 7 bases. This CDR3 contains 15 residues. Germline lookup yields CDR1 SGHDT and CDR2 YYEEEE. V lost 3 bases, J lost 5 bases, and 11 bases stayed unmatched. This chain's CDR3 is CASSYGAGGLDEQYF. The CDR3 DNA follows: TGTGCCAGCAGCTACGGGGCAGGGGGTCTGGACGAGCAGTACTTC.

The V and J genes are TRBV7-9 and TRBJ2-5, with TRBD2 identical over 10 bases. V was pared by 4 bases and J by 4 bases, with 12 bases of the junction left unmatched. The germline CDR1 and CDR2 sequences are SEHNR and FQNEAQ (reference sequence). This CDR3 has 17 amino acids. The CDR3 bases are TGTGCCAGCAGCTCCTACCGCGGGACTAGCGCGTTAGAGACCCAGTACTTC. Translation gives CASSSYRGTSALETQYF.

The V and J genes are TRBV5-1 and TRBJ2-4; 7 nucleotides agree with TRBD2. The CDR3 is made up of 18 amino acids. Germline V gene data show CDR1 as SGHRS and CDR2 as YFSETQ. Trimming took 0 bases from V and 0 from J; bases not matched to a gene: 9. The CDR3 DNA is TGCGCCAGCAGCTTGGATACGTGGGCGGGAGTAGCCAAAAACATTCAGTACTTC. The encoded protein is CASSLDTWAGVAKNIQYF. Looking up the rest from reference TRBV5-1 and TRBJ2-4 gives the full variable domain: KAGVTQTPRYLIKTRGQQVTLSCSPISGHRSVSWYQQTPGQGLQFLFEYFSETQRNKGNFPGRFSGRQFSNSRSEMNVSTLELGDSALYLCASSLDTWAGVAKNIQYFGAGTRLSVL.

The chain recombines TRBV5-1 with TRBJ2-3, with a tentative D call TRBD1 (5 bases). Germline values: CDR1 SGHRS, CDR2 YFSETQ. The CDR3 contains 15 residues. Trimming shortened V by 4 bases and J by 2 bases, and 14 bases separated the two germline ends. The CDR3 DNA follows: TGCGCCAGCAGCGACCCAATTGGGGCCACAGATACGCAGTATTTT. It is translated as CASSDPIGATDTQYF.

A single count supports this clone. The chain couples TRBV27 to TRBJ2-7; 9 bases align to TRBD2. Germline CDR1 reads MNHEY; CDR2 reads SMNVEV (reference sequence). V lost 6 bases, J lost 0 bases, and 3 bases stayed unmatched. The CDR3 length is 14 residues. CDR3 in amino acids: CASRASGASYEQYF. Here the CDR3 DNA reads TGTGCCAGCAGGGCTAGCGGGGCCTCCTACGAGCAGTACTTC.